This TCR beta chain was captured by sequencing in a study of blood T cell repertoires in COVID-19. Overall study: The United States, Italy and Spain supplied acute and convalescent COVID-19 samples.

Germline V gene data show CDR1 as SEHNR and CDR2 as FQNEAQ (reference sequence). Trimming left V 2 bases short and J 6 bases short, with 11 bases between. The CDR3 loop spans 15 amino acids. The Seattle patients, enrolled during active infection, were followed longitudinally. In the authors' methods: Estimated nucleated cell counts came from reference gene primer amplification. The method was immunoSEQ multiplex PCR; TCRdb's version includes in-frame clones alone and lacks a portion of them. V, J and clone size are those of that table, while D and trimming were read from the DNA. The table records 150,000 to 200,000 clones, around 92% of them present only once.

The chain has TRBV7-9 and TRBJ1-6; D might be TRBD1 (6 bases). Sequencing input: peripheral blood. This TCR was sampled from a man aged 30-40 years with COVID-19, enrolled during active disease. The CDR3 here is CASSLFGGPNSPLHF. CDR3 bases: TGTGCCAGCAGCTTATTCGGGGGGCCTAATTCACCCCTCCACTTT.